The 19 T cell receptor beta chains given below trace back to one sample, sequenced in a study of T cells in Graves' hyperthyroidism and ophthalmopathy. TCR beta CDR3 regions were amplified from RNA. The TCR CDR3 first-round RT-PCR relied on the HTBI primer set. TCRdb fed the multiplex PCR reads into MiXCR, producing one record per CDR3 protein. The data hold 500,000 to 650,000 distinct CDR3 sequences, with about a sixth observed a single time. Source material: blood. These receptor sequences come from a woman aged 18-35 years with Graves' ophthalmopathy.

V gene TRBV19 combines with J gene TRBJ2-6; D is possibly TRBD1 (6 bases). The V gene's germline CDR1 is LNHDA and CDR2 SQIVND (reference sequence). The CDR3 has 17 amino acids. The V end was cut by 2 bases, the J end by 3 bases, with 14 bases between. The chain's CDR3 is CASSIRPRQDGANVLTF. In DNA, the CDR3 is TGTGCCAGTAGTATAAGACCCCGACAGGATGGGGCCAACGTCCTGACTTTC. The whole variable domain, filled in from reference TRBV19 and TRBJ2-6, reads DGGITQSPKYLFRKEGQNVTLSCEQNLNHDAMYWYRQDPGQGLRLIYYSQIVNDFQKGDIAEGYSVSREKKESFPLTVTSAQKNPTAFYLCASSIRPRQDGANVLTFGAGSRLTVL.

The table lists this clonotype with many counts. The J gene is TRBJ2-5, the V gene TRBV4-1; D is unresolved. The V gene's germline CDR1 is MGHRA and CDR2 YSYEKL. V was clipped by 2 bases and J by 1 base, with 11 bases between them. The CDR3 totals 15 residues. The CDR3 region is CASSQFLGTQETQYF. The CDR3 bases are TGCGCCAGCAGCCAATTTTTAGGCACCCAAGAGACCCAGTACTTC.

The table lists this clonotype with many counts. The chain recombines TRBV28 with TRBJ2-2, with 9 bases fitting TRBD2. V shed 3 bases and J 3 bases; nucleotides not matched to a gene: 2. Germline V gene sequence: CDR1 MDHEN, CDR2 SYDVKM. The CDR3 sequence is 15 residues long. The CDR3 sequence: CASSFLAGYTGELFF. CDR3 nucleotide sequence: TGTGCCAGCAGTTTTCTAGCGGGGTACACCGGGGAGCTGTTTTTT. Looking up the rest from reference TRBV28 and TRBJ2-2 gives the full variable domain: DVKVTQSSRYLVKRTGEKVFLECVQDMDHENMFWYRQDPGLGLRLIYFSYDVKMKEKGDIPEGYSVSREKKERFSLILESASTNQTSMYLCASSFLAGYTGELFFGEGSRLTVL.

This clonotype was counted ten times or more. The chain joins TRBV12-3 or TRBV12-4 to TRBJ1-1, with unresolved D. The V end was cut by 6 bases, the J end by 9 bases, with 14 bases between. This CDR3 has 12 residues. In nucleotides, the CDR3 is TGTGCCAGCAGCCCGATCAGCCGCCAAGCTTTCTTT. Amino acids: CASSPISRQAFF.

This clonotype was detected ten times or more. The rearrangement links TRBV28 to TRBJ2-1, with D possibly TRBD1 on 6 matching bases. The V gene lost 3 bases and the J gene lost 8 bases, with 17 bases spanning the gap. Germline values: CDR1 MDHEN, CDR2 SYDVKM. This CDR3 comprises 15 residues. CDR3 nucleotides: TGTGCCAGCAGTTTTGGCCAGGGGTCAATCTATGAGCAGTTCTTC. It translates to CASSFGQGSIYEQFF.

The V and J genes are TRBV25-1 and TRBJ1-5; no firm D call. The length of the CDR3 is 14 residues. Germline-derived CDR1 and CDR2 are MGHDK and SYGVNS. Deletions cut 3 bases from V and 4 bases from J, with 10 bases between. The CDR3 nucleotides read TGTGCCAGCAGTGAGGCGGGGAGTAATCAGCCCCAGCATTTT. Amino acid sequence: CASSEAGSNQPQHF.

This clonotype was seen at least ten times. The V call is TRBV6-1, the J call TRBJ1-5; maybe TRBD1 (6 bases). V was clipped by 7 bases and J by 3 bases, with 19 bases between them. Germline lookup yields CDR1 MNHNS and CDR2 SASEGT. CDR3 length: 16 amino acids. The CDR3 spells CASTKGGGALNQPQHF. CDR3 coding DNA: TGTGCCAGCACCAAGGGGGGCGGAGCCCTCAATCAGCCCCAGCATTTT.

This clonotype came up many times. DNA for the CDR3: TGTGCCAGCAGCGTAGCGGTGGGGACAGGGAGAGGCTACACCTTC. Translating it yields CASSVAVGTGRGYTF. V usage is TRBV9 and J usage is TRBJ1-2, with 9 bases lining up with TRBD1. The germline V gene has CDR1 SGDLS and CDR2 YYNGEE. This CDR3 region has 15 residues. With V trimmed by 0 bases and J by 8 bases, 8 bases remained unmatched.

The rearrangement uses TRBV19 and TRBJ1-5; 10 nucleotides agree with TRBD1. The CDR3 contains 19 residues. Germline V gene lookup returns CDR1 LNHDA and CDR2 SQIVND (reference sequence). The V and J ends lost 7 bases and 5 bases, in that order; junction bases with no gene match: 20. CDR3 bases: TGTGCCAGTACCCCCTACGGGACAGGGGTCTTCCCGGGCCATCAGCCCCAGCATTTT. It translates to CASTPYGTGVFPGHQPQHF.

In this sample, this clonotype turned up once. The rearrangement links TRBV4-2 to TRBJ2-2, with TRBD1 matching 7 bases. V gave up 2 bases and J gave up 2 bases; unmatched junction bases: 8. This CDR3 has 17 amino acids. CDR1 and CDR2 (germline): LGHNA, YNFKEQ. CDR3 region: CASSQLNRGYNTGELFF. For the CDR3, the DNA is TGTGCCAGCAGCCAACTAAACAGGGGCTACAACACCGGGGAGCTGTTTTTT.

This clonotype came up many times. V is TRBV7-2 and J is TRBJ2-7; D gene uncertain. This CDR3 has 14 amino acids. V gave up 1 base and J gave up 2 bases, with 9 bases separating them. Germline CDR1 and CDR2: SGHTA and FQGNSA. The CDR3 nucleotides are TGTGCCAGCAGCTTAGTACACGTTGCCTACGAGCAGTACTTC. Encoded protein: CASSLVHVAYEQYF. The complete variable domain, with remaining parts taken from reference TRBV7-2 and TRBJ2-7, reads GAGVSQSPSNKVTEKGKDVELRCDPISGHTALYWYRQSLGQGLEFLIYFQGNSAPDKSGLPSDRFSAERTGGSVSTLTIQRTQQEDSAVYLCASSLVHVAYEQYFGPGTRLTVT.

This clonotype was detected ten times or more. The chain carries TRBV27 and TRBJ1-1, with TRBD1 matching 7 bases. This CDR3 spans 14 amino acids. CDR1 and CDR2 (germline): MNHEY, SMNVEV (reference sequence). Trimming cost V 6 bases and J 4 bases; bases outside gene matches: 8. CDR3 sequence reads: CASRMTGSVTEAFF. The DNA for the CDR3 is TGTGCCAGCAGAATGACAGGGTCGGTCACTGAAGCTTTCTTT.

The V call is TRBV6-1, the J call TRBJ2-5, with 9 positions matching TRBD1. Germline V lookup: CDR1 MNHNS, CDR2 SASEGT. V dropped 6 bases and J dropped 4; count of bases not matched to a gene: 6. The CDR3 spans 14 residues. The CDR3 DNA sequence: TGTGCCAGCAGACCCACAGGGGGCCGAGAGACCCAGTACTTC. Residues: CASRPTGGRETQYF.

This clonotype was observed a single time. This chain links TRBV20-1 with TRBJ2-7, with TRBD2 matching over 11 bases. This CDR3 is 13 amino acids long. CDR1 and CDR2 from the germline V gene are DFQATT and SNEGSKA (reference sequence). The CDR3 region has the DNA TGCAGCCGACTACTAGCGGGAGATGGCGAGCAGTACTTC. Residues: CSRLLAGDGEQYF.

This clonotype was counted many times. This sequence joins TRBV3-1 and TRBJ2-7; TRBD2 aligns across 13 bases. CDR1 LGHDT and CDR2 YNNKEL come from the germline V gene (reference sequence). Trimming cost V 4 bases and J 3 bases; bases outside gene matches: 6. This CDR3 has 16 residues. CDR3 loop: CASSPWTSGGVYEQYF. The CDR3 coding sequence is TGTGCCAGCAGCCCTTGGACTAGCGGGGGTGTCTACGAGCAGTACTTC.

This clonotype occurred a few times. The chain uses TRBV10-3 and TRBJ2-7, with unresolved D. Germline CDR1 and CDR2: ENHRY and SYGVKD. The CDR3 has 14 residues. Trimming stripped 8 bases from V and 1 base from J, with 15 bases between. For the CDR3, the DNA is TGTGCCATCTCAGGCCGAGGACGATCCTACGAGCAGTACTTC. This sequence encodes CAISGRGRSYEQYF.

There are many counts of this clonotype. V is TRBV12-3 or TRBV12-4 and J is TRBJ2-1; possibly TRBD1 or TRBD2 for D (5 bases each). V was trimmed by 2 bases and J by 9 bases, leaving 17 bases between them. This CDR3 is 15 amino acids long. In DNA form, the CDR3 reads TGTGCCAGCAGTTTAAACGCAGGGAGAGGTAGTGAGCAGTTCTTC. It specifies CASSLNAGRGSEQFF.

In its sample, this clonotype was seen many times. This chain connects TRBV24-1 to TRBJ2-1; tentatively, D is TRBD1 (6 bases). V lost 2 bases and J lost 3, with 19 bases in between. The CDR3 extends over 18 amino acids. Germline lookup yields CDR1 KGHDR and CDR2 SFDVKD. The CDR3, as DNA: TGTGCCACCAGTGATTCCTTAGGGGGATGGACTGGCTACAATGAGCAGTTCTTC. It codes for CATSDSLGGWTGYNEQFF.

This clonotype was detected ten times or more. The CDR3 nucleotides are TGTGCCAGCAGTTCCGCTATTTATGGCTACACCTTC. The encoded protein is CASSSAIYGYTF. The chain uses TRBV6-1 and TRBJ1-2, with no clear D. In germline, CDR1 is MNHNS, CDR2 SASEGT. This CDR3 is 12 amino acids long. Trimming stripped 5 bases from V and 5 bases from J, with 9 bases between.